This TCR beta chain was sequenced for a study of CD8+ T cells in alopecia areata. Study details: A regimen of oral tofacitinib, 5 to 10 mg twice daily, was given to treated patients.

The J segment lost 4 bases and the V segment lost 3 bases, leaving 6 bases of the junction unmatched. Germline CDR1 SQVTM, CDR2 ANQGSEA. The CDR3 consists of 14 residues. RNA extraction and reverse transcription yielded cDNA as sequencing template. Profiled with immunoSEQ multiplex PCR; TCRdb holds only in-frame clones, not every one. The table has under 300,000 clones, less than 80% seen once. Sample: CD4+ T cells sorted from blood, taken at week 0. J is TRBJ2-3 and V is TRBV29-1; 8 bases fit TRBD1. The TCR originated in a human donor with alopecia areata. As DNA, the CDR3 is TGCAGCGTTGATATAGGACAGGGATCAGATACGCAGTATTTT. Its translation: CSVDIGQGSDTQYF.